Listed here are 22 T cell receptor beta chains from one sample, sequenced in a study of blood T cell repertoires in COVID-19. Libraries were prepared by immunoSEQ multiplex PCR; TCRdb keeps only in-frame clonotypes and omits some of them. Of tens of thousands of clones in the sample, approximately 87% were seen once. Source material: peripheral blood. The receptor source for this set is a woman in her fifties or sixties with COVID-19, enrolled during active disease.

The chain carries TRBV27 and TRBJ1-1, with D possibly matching TRBD1 (6 bases). V gave up 6 bases and J gave up 0 bases, with 8 bases separating them. This CDR3 contains 13 residues. CDR1 is MNHEY, CDR2 SMNVEV, per germline (reference sequence). In nucleotides, the CDR3 is TGTGCCAGCAGCCGACAGGTGAACACTGAAGCTTTCTTT. Amino acids: CASSRQVNTEAFF.

The rearrangement uses TRBV19 and TRBJ2-5; 7 nucleotides align to TRBD1. The germline gives CDR1 LNHDA, CDR2 SQIVND (reference sequence). J lost 0 bases, V lost 5 bases, and 6 bases had no gene match. CDR3 length: 15 residues. CDR3 in DNA: TGTGCCAGTAGTCGGGACAGAAAATACCAAGAGACCCAGTACTTC. It specifies CASSRDRKYQETQYF.

Note on this clone: Germline and junction disagree at one end, which may indicate a read error. The gene calls are TRBV10-3 and TRBJ2-1; 9 positions agree with TRBD1. Germline V CDR1 and CDR2: ENHRY, SYGVKD. This CDR3 spans 14 amino acids. Here the CDR3 DNA reads TGTGTCATCAGTGAGAGACAGGGGGGTGGTGAGCAGTTCTTC. Its protein is CVISERQGGGEQFF.

This clone was seen more than once but under ten times. The chain couples TRBV10-1 to TRBJ2-7; TRBD1 aligns across 11 bases. V was pared by 6 bases and J by 4 bases, with 8 bases of the junction left unmatched. The CDR3 loop spans 15 amino acids. The germline CDR1 and CDR2 sequences are WNHNN and SYGVQD (reference sequence). This chain's CDR3 is CASSPGTGGKYEQYF. The CDR3, as DNA: TGCGCCAGCAGCCCCGGGACAGGGGGAAAATACGAGCAGTACTTC.

The V call is TRBV28, the J call TRBJ2-5; D gene ambiguous. The V gene's germline CDR1 is MDHEN and CDR2 SYDVKM. V was pared by 2 bases and J by 4 bases, with 5 bases between. The CDR3 covers 12 residues. CDR3 sequence reads: CASSLEPETQYF. The DNA for the CDR3 is TGTGCCAGCAGTTTAGAGCCAGAGACCCAGTACTTC.

This clone was detected only once. The J gene is TRBJ2-7, the V gene TRBV27; 8 nucleotides match TRBD1. CDR1 MNHEY and CDR2 SMNVEV come from the germline V gene (reference sequence). After removal of 7 bases from V and 0 bases from J, the junction contained 8 bases not matched to a gene. The CDR3 runs 15 residues. CDR3 amino acids: CASTPTGAGSYEQYF. The CDR3 region has the DNA TGTGCCAGCACCCCGACAGGGGCGGGCTCCTACGAGCAGTACTTC.

The chain uses TRBV14 and TRBJ2-5, with TRBD2 matching 7 bases. From germline, CDR1 is SGHDN and CDR2 FVKESK. CDR3 size: 16 residues. With 3 bases clipped from V and 5 bases from J, the junction kept 12 bases outside the gene matches. The CDR3 protein is CASSHRGGGGLETQYF. The CDR3 coding sequence is TGTGCCAGCAGCCACCGCGGCGGGGGAGGTTTGGAGACCCAGTACTTC.

The rearrangement links TRBV7-3 to TRBJ2-1, with D possibly being TRBD2 (5 bases). The CDR3 length is 19 residues. V was shortened by 2 bases and J by 4 bases, with 24 bases between the two germline ends. Germline-derived CDR1 and CDR2 are SGHTA and FQGTGA. DNA for the CDR3: TGTGCCAGCAGCTTAGGTCCGGGATCGGTTGAACCCATATACAATGAGCAGTTCTTC. Amino acids: CASSLGPGSVEPIYNEQFF.

The chain couples TRBV27 to TRBJ1-6; 9 bases line up with TRBD1. V lost 6 bases, J lost 10 bases, and 4 bases stayed unmatched. Per the germline V gene, CDR1 is MNHEY and CDR2 is SMNVEV (reference sequence). CDR3 length: 13 amino acids. In DNA, the CDR3 is TGTGCCAGCAGCCGGGACAGGGAATCACCCCTCCACTTT. Translation: CASSRDRESPLHF.

The chain couples TRBV19 to TRBJ2-3; a weak D match, TRBD2 (6 bases). Between the trimmed V and J ends, which lost 3 bases and 1 base, there was a span of 14 bases. The CDR3 runs 16 residues. Per germline, CDR1 LNHDA and CDR2 SQIVND (reference sequence). The CDR3 sequence: CASSMLPGSGTDTQYF. CDR3 in DNA: TGTGCCAGTAGTATGCTCCCCGGGAGTGGCACAGATACGCAGTATTTT.

The V gene is TRBV30, the J gene TRBJ2-7, with D perhaps TRBD1 (5 bases). Germline values: CDR1 GTSNPN, CDR2 SVGIG (reference sequence). V was shortened by 0 bases and J by 3 bases, with 12 bases between the two germline ends. CDR3 length: 14 residues. Here the CDR3 DNA reads TGTGCCTGGAGTGTACGAGACAGATACTACGAGCAGTACTTC. Translation gives CAWSVRDRYYEQYF.

The chain has TRBV5-1 and TRBJ1-2; tentatively, D is TRBD1 (5 bases). Trimming shortened V by 7 bases and J by 4 bases, and 14 bases separated the two germline ends. This CDR3 is 13 amino acids long. Germline CDR1 SGHRS, CDR2 YFSETQ. CDR3 residues: CASQTDGSYGYTF. CDR3 nucleotide sequence: TGCGCCAGCCAGACAGACGGGAGCTATGGCTACACCTTC. Complete variable domain (other parts from reference TRBV5-1 and TRBJ1-2): KAGVTQTPRYLIKTRGQQVTLSCSPISGHRSVSWYQQTPGQGLQFLFEYFSETQRNKGNFPGRFSGRQFSNSRSEMNVSTLELGDSALYLCASQTDGSYGYTFGSGTRLTVV.

The chain joins TRBV19 to TRBJ2-3; D might be TRBD2 (6 bases). Trimming stripped 5 bases from V and 3 bases from J, with 27 bases between. The germline gives CDR1 LNHDA, CDR2 SQIVND (reference sequence). The CDR3 loop spans 19 amino acids. CDR3 DNA: TGTGCCAGTAGTCCCTCCCCCCCGGGGAACGCAGGAGGGACAGATACGCAGTATTTT. Protein product: CASSPSPPGNAGGTDTQYF.

The rearrangement links TRBV24-1 to TRBJ1-5; 7 bases map to TRBD1. Trimming cost V 7 bases and J 1 base; bases outside gene matches: 6. The CDR3 has 15 amino acids. CDR1 and CDR2 (germline): KGHDR, SFDVKD. The CDR3: CATSDPGQSNQPQHF. The CDR3 DNA reads as TGTGCCACCAGCGATCCGGGACAGAGCAATCAGCCCCAGCATTTT.

This sequence joins TRBV27 and TRBJ1-4, with 9 bases aligning to TRBD1. V shed 6 bases and J 0 bases; nucleotides not matched to a gene: 8. The V gene's germline CDR1 is MNHEY and CDR2 SMNVEV (reference sequence). The length of the CDR3 is 17 residues. CDR3 DNA: TGTGCCAGCAGCCGACGGACAGGGGTGACAACTAATGAAAAACTGTTTTTT. Amino acids: CASSRRTGVTTNEKLFF.

The chain employs TRBV10-2 and TRBJ2-7, with D possibly TRBD1 on 5 matching bases. V was clipped by 2 bases and J by 2 bases, with 13 bases between them. The CDR3 consists of 15 residues. Germline V CDR1 and CDR2: WSHSY, SAAADI. Here the CDR3 reads CASSEEPRAAYEQYF. As DNA, the CDR3 is TGCGCCAGCAGTGAGGAGCCCAGGGCTGCCTACGAGCAGTACTTC.

V is TRBV5-6 and J is TRBJ1-6; 12 bases are a match to TRBD1. V trimming: 1 base; J trimming: 9 bases; junction bases outside the gene matches: 8. The CDR3 length is 17 residues. Germline V lookup: CDR1 SGHDT, CDR2 YYEEEE. The CDR3 here is CASSLSPGTGGSSPLHF. The CDR3 DNA is TGTGCCAGCAGCTTGTCCCCCGGGACAGGGGGCAGTTCACCCCTCCACTTT.

The chain couples TRBV15 to TRBJ2-3; tentatively, D is TRBD1 (6 bases). Per germline, CDR1 LNHNV and CDR2 YYDKDF (reference sequence). V was cut by 0 bases and J by 3 bases, with 13 bases left in between. The length of the CDR3 is 16 residues. The CDR3 DNA follows: TGTGCCACCAGCAGAGATTCAGGGGTGTCGACAGATACGCAGTATTTT. Its translation is CATSRDSGVSTDTQYF.

This clone was seen just once. The rearrangement links TRBV28 to TRBJ1-1; tentatively, D is TRBD1 (6 bases). The germline CDR1 and CDR2 sequences are MDHEN and SYDVKM. V was trimmed by 4 bases and J by 1 base, leaving 7 bases between them. This CDR3 is built from 13 residues. The CDR3 sequence is CASSSTGNTEAFF. CDR3 sequence (DNA): TGTGCCAGCAGTTCGACAGGGAACACTGAAGCTTTCTTT.

The count of this clone is one. The chain couples TRBV6-6 to TRBJ1-2; 7 bases line up with TRBD1. With V trimmed by 10 bases and J by 3 bases, 11 bases remained unmatched. The CDR3 has 14 amino acids. CDR1 MNHNY and CDR2 SVGAGI come from the germline V gene (reference sequence). The CDR3 sequence is CATSRQGRDYGYTF. In DNA, the CDR3 is TGTGCCACTTCGCGACAGGGAAGGGACTATGGCTACACCTTC.

The chain links TRBV6-1 to TRBJ1-6, with D perhaps matching TRBD1 (6 bases). Trimming removed 5 bases from V and 14 bases from J, with 19 bases in between. Germline V gene data show CDR1 as MNHNS and CDR2 as SASEGT. The CDR3 sequence is 14 residues long. The CDR3 DNA follows: TGTGCCAGCAGTACCCTGACAGGTCGCTCGGCCCTCCACTTT. It specifies CASSTLTGRSALHF.

The chain carries TRBV5-1 and TRBJ2-5, with 7 bases identical to TRBD1. The CDR3 loop spans 15 amino acids. Germline lookup yields CDR1 SGHRS and CDR2 YFSETQ. V gave up 2 bases and J gave up 4 bases; unmatched junction bases: 8. CDR3 sequence (DNA): TGCGCCAGCAGCTTAAGCGACAGGGTTTCAGAGACCCAGTACTTC. It is translated as CASSLSDRVSETQYF.